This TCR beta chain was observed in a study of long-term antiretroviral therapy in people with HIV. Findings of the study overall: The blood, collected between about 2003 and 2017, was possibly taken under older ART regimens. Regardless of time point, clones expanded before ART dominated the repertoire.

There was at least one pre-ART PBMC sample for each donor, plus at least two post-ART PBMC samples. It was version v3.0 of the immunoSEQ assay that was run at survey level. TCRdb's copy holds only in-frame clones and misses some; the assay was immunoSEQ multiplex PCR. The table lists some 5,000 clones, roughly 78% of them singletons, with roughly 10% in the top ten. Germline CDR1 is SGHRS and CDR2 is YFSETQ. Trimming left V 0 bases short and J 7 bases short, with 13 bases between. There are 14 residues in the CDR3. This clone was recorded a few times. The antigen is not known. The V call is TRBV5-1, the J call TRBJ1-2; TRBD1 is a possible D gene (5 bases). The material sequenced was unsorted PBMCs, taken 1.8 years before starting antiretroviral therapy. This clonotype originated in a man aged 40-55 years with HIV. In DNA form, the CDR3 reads TGCGCCAGCAGCTTGGGGCGGGCCGGGGGTGGCTACACCTTC. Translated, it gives CASSLGRAGGGYTF.